The 25 T cell receptor beta chains below all came from one sample that was sequenced in a study of identifying expanded T cells in peripheral blood. Here immunoSEQ multiplex PCR was the method, and the copy in TCRdb shows in-frame clones only, minus some. The sample lists approximately 85,000 clones; approximately 85% were seen once. Sequenced: blood. The origin of the receptors is a person aged 18 to 75 in good health.

This sequence joins TRBV30 and TRBJ2-7, with D maybe TRBD1 (6 bases). V gave up 5 bases and J gave up 3 bases, with 8 bases separating them. Germline assignment: CDR1 GTSNPN and CDR2 SVGIG (reference sequence). This CDR3 has 11 amino acids. CDR3 in amino acids: CAWGDNYEQYF. The CDR3 DNA is TGTGCCTGGGGGGACAACTACGAGCAGTACTTC.

The CDR3 region has the DNA TGTGCCAGTAGAGAGAGAGGGGCGCAGAGCAATCAGCCCCAGCATTTT. Its protein is CASRERGAQSNQPQHF. The V and J genes are TRBV19 and TRBJ1-5; possibly TRBD1 for D (5 bases). The germline CDR1 and CDR2 sequences are LNHDA and SQIVND (reference sequence). Trimming removed 6 bases at V and 1 base at J, with 16 bases between. The CDR3 contains 16 residues.

The gene calls are TRBV5-4 and TRBJ2-1; D tentatively reads TRBD1 or TRBD2 (6 bases each). The V and J ends lost 4 bases and 9 bases respectively, with 23 bases between them. The CDR3 contains 16 residues. Germline V gives CDR1 SGHNT, CDR2 YYREEE (reference sequence). The CDR3 loop reads CASSAQGFSGGGEQFF. Here the CDR3 DNA reads TGTGCCAGCAGCGCCCAGGGGTTTAGCGGAGGCGGTGAGCAGTTCTTC.

The chain carries TRBV5-4 and TRBJ2-7; the match to TRBD2 covers 11 bases. Germline values: CDR1 SGHNT, CDR2 YYREEE (reference sequence). The CDR3 runs 15 residues. The V and J ends lost 0 bases and 3 bases, in that order; junction bases with no gene match: 2. CDR3 in DNA: TGTGCCAGCAGCTTGGATACTAGCGGGAGCTACGAGCAGTACTTC. Translation: CASSLDTSGSYEQYF.

The chain carries TRBV2 and TRBJ2-3, with 10 bases that match TRBD1. The CDR3 runs to 16 residues. CDR1 is SNHLY and CDR2 is FYNNEI in the germline V gene. J was trimmed by 6 bases and V by 5 bases; bases with no gene match: 11. CDR3 loop: CASSLRGTGDGDTQYF. The CDR3 DNA is TGTGCCAGCAGTCTCAGGGGGACAGGGGACGGTGATACGCAGTATTTT.

The chain links TRBV15 to TRBJ2-2; D unclear. Germline CDR1 and CDR2: LNHNV and YYDKDF (reference sequence). V lost 0 bases and J 0 bases, leaving 2 bases between the germline ends. The CDR3 runs to 14 residues. CDR3 sequence reads: CATSRDPNTGELFF. CDR3 nucleotide sequence: TGTGCCACCAGCAGAGACCCGAACACCGGGGAGCTGTTTTTT.

The V gene is TRBV10-3, the J gene TRBJ2-3, with 7 bases lining up with TRBD1. This CDR3 is 16 amino acids long. The junction had 9 bases not matched to a gene; V was cut back by 6 bases and J by 0 bases. The V gene's germline CDR1 is ENHRY and CDR2 SYGVKD. This CDR3 reads CAIRKTGAASTDTQYF. As DNA, the CDR3 is TGTGCCATCAGAAAAACAGGGGCGGCTAGCACAGATACGCAGTATTTT.

The chain employs TRBV19 and TRBJ2-1; D is undetermined. Trimming cost V 5 bases and J 9 bases, with 11 bases left between them. CDR1 LNHDA and CDR2 SQIVND come from the germline V gene (reference sequence). This CDR3 contains 12 residues. In DNA form, the CDR3 reads TGTGCCAGTAGTCTCCAGATAGGTGAGCAGTTCTTC. It encodes CASSLQIGEQFF.

V is TRBV6-5 and J is TRBJ2-2; maybe TRBD2 (5 bases). CDR1 and CDR2 from the germline V gene are MNHEY and SVGAGI. V was trimmed by 0 bases and J by 4 bases, leaving 12 bases between them. CDR3 length equals 16 residues. This CDR3 is CASSYSSDPGTGELFF. Here the CDR3 DNA reads TGTGCCAGCAGTTACTCTAGCGACCCGGGCACCGGGGAGCTGTTTTTT.

This chain uses TRBV29-1 with TRBJ2-1; D call uncertain. Germline V gene sequence: CDR1 SQVTM, CDR2 ANQGSEA. The CDR3 contains 11 residues. V was pared by 4 bases and J by 10 bases, with 11 bases between. This CDR3 reads CSVGIVGEQFF. The CDR3 DNA reads TGCAGCGTTGGGATAGTGGGGGAGCAGTTCTTC.

The rearrangement links TRBV5-5 to TRBJ1-5; no reliable D call. V was trimmed by 5 bases and J by 3 bases, leaving 9 bases between them. The germline V gene has CDR1 SGHKS and CDR2 YYEKEE (reference sequence). CDR3 length: 13 residues. For the CDR3, the DNA is TGTGCCAGCAGTGTAAGGCCCAATCAGCCCCAGCATTTT. It yields the protein CASSVRPNQPQHF.

The rearrangement joins TRBV10-3 to TRBJ2-5; D tentatively reads TRBD1 or TRBD2 (5 bases each). The CDR3 consists of 16 residues. CDR1 and CDR2 from the germline V gene are ENHRY and SYGVKD. V was cut by 0 bases and J by 0 bases, with 11 bases left in between. CDR3: CAISESGRAYQETQYF. DNA of the CDR3: TGTGCCATCAGTGAGTCGGGGCGGGCGTACCAAGAGACCCAGTACTTC.

This chain links TRBV7-2 with TRBJ2-3; 8 bases align to TRBD1. This CDR3 has 14 amino acids. Losses at the gene ends were 5 bases for V and 2 bases for J; bases not matched to a gene: 3. Germline-derived CDR1 and CDR2 are SGHTA and FQGNSA. CDR3 nucleotide sequence: TGTGCCAGCAGCCCGGACAGGGCCACAGATACGCAGTATTTT. This translates into CASSPDRATDTQYF.

V is TRBV27 and J is TRBJ2-6; 10 bases agree with TRBD1. After removal of 6 bases from V and 1 base from J, the junction contained 6 bases not matched to a gene. In germline, CDR1 is MNHEY, CDR2 SMNVEV (reference sequence). CDR3 size: 17 residues. This CDR3 is CASRSGTGVSGANVLTF. CDR3 nucleotide sequence: TGTGCCAGCAGATCAGGGACAGGGGTATCTGGGGCCAACGTCCTGACTTTC.

Only one count was recorded for this clone. The chain has TRBV29-1 and TRBJ1-1; D unclear. Per the germline V gene, CDR1 is SQVTM and CDR2 is ANQGSEA. The CDR3 spans 13 residues. With 1 base removed from V and 1 base from J, the gap between germline ends came to 7 bases. The DNA of the CDR3 is TGCAGCGTTGAAGGAGTATCGAACACTGAAGCTTTCTTT. Its translation: CSVEGVSNTEAFF.

The count of this clone is one. The rearrangement uses TRBV27 and TRBJ2-3; 12 bases match TRBD2. With 11 bases clipped from V and 0 bases from J, the junction kept 12 bases outside the gene matches. The germline V gene encodes CDR1 MNHEY and CDR2 SMNVEV (reference sequence). The CDR3 length is 17 residues. CDR3 nucleotide sequence: TGTGCCTCGAAGGGGGCTAGCGGGAGGGCCAGCACAGATACGCAGTATTTT. It is translated as CASKGASGRASTDTQYF.

The V call is TRBV18, the J call TRBJ2-7, with TRBD1 identical over 8 bases. Trimming at V came to 6 bases and at J to 2 bases, leaving 6 bases not matched to a gene. The germline CDR1 and CDR2 sequences are KGHSH and LQKENI. The CDR3 covers 14 residues. The CDR3 sequence is CASSPGQGPYEQYF. DNA for the CDR3: TGTGCCAGCTCGCCAGGACAGGGCCCCTACGAGCAGTACTTC.

This clone turned up a few times. This chain joins TRBV9 and TRBJ1-5, with 8 bases aligning to TRBD1. The CDR3 is 16 residues long. The junction had 6 bases not matched to a gene; V was cut back by 4 bases and J by 0 bases. Per germline, CDR1 SGDLS and CDR2 YYNGEE. CDR3: CASSSGTGNSNQPQHF. CDR3 coding DNA: TGTGCCAGCAGCTCCGGGACAGGCAATAGCAATCAGCCCCAGCATTTT.

The J gene is TRBJ2-4, the V gene TRBV6-1; unclear D gene. The germline V gene encodes CDR1 MNHNS and CDR2 SASEGT. The length of the CDR3 is 15 residues. Trimming removed 4 bases from V and 1 base from J, with 11 bases in between. The CDR3 sequence is CASSADVSAKNIQYF. The CDR3 nucleotides are TGTGCCAGCAGTGCGGACGTTTCGGCCAAAAACATTCAGTACTTC.

The J gene is TRBJ2-1, the V gene TRBV6-5; no firm D call. This CDR3 region has 13 residues. Trimming cost V 5 bases and J 4 bases, with 9 bases left between them. Looked up from germline, CDR1 is MNHEY and CDR2 is SVGAGI. CDR3 sequence (DNA): TGTGCCAGCAGTGGTCCCGGGTACAATGAGCAGTTCTTC. It is translated as CASSGPGYNEQFF.

This chain connects TRBV6-5 to TRBJ2-7, with a possible D match to TRBD1 (5 bases). CDR3 length: 15 amino acids. Trimming pared 0 bases from V and 5 bases from J, leaving 14 bases between. The V gene's germline CDR1 is MNHEY and CDR2 SVGAGI. The DNA for the CDR3 is TGTGCCAGCAGTTACTCGGATTTTAGGGGCCACGAGCAGTACTTC. This gives the protein CASSYSDFRGHEQYF.

CDR3 sequence (DNA): TGCGCCAGCAGCCCAGGGACAGACCTTTCCTACGAGCAGTACTTC. It specifies CASSPGTDLSYEQYF. The V and J genes are TRBV5-1 and TRBJ2-7, with 7 bases fitting TRBD1. J lost 1 base, V lost 4 bases, and 8 bases had no gene match. CDR3 size: 15 residues. CDR1 is SGHRS, CDR2 YFSETQ, per germline.

V usage is TRBV7-3 and J usage is TRBJ1-5; the D gene is possibly TRBD1 (6 bases). Trimming stripped 5 bases from V and 3 bases from J, with 8 bases between. The germline gives CDR1 SGHTA, CDR2 FQGTGA. The CDR3 is made up of 13 amino acids. In DNA form, the CDR3 reads TGTGCCAGCAGCACAGGGTTCAATCAGCCCCAGCATTTT. Its protein product is CASSTGFNQPQHF.

V usage is TRBV5-4 and J usage is TRBJ2-2; TRBD1 might be the D (5 bases). V gave up 4 bases and J gave up 5 bases, with 15 bases separating them. Germline V lookup: CDR1 SGHNT, CDR2 YYREEE (reference sequence). The CDR3 totals 15 residues. In nucleotides, the CDR3 is TGTGCCAGCAGCGGTCAGGGTAAGGTGACCGGGGAGCTGTTTTTT. It yields the protein CASSGQGKVTGELFF.

The chain uses TRBV7-6 and TRBJ2-7, with 7 positions matching TRBD2. J was trimmed by 0 bases and V by 1 base; bases with no gene match: 9. Germline CDR1 is SGHVS and CDR2 is FNYEAQ. There are 17 residues in the CDR3. The CDR3 DNA sequence: TGTGCCAGCAGCTTAGATAGCGGGCCTCTTAGCTCCTACGAGCAGTACTTC. This codes for CASSLDSGPLSSYEQYF.